The rows below give T cell receptor beta chains drawn from one sample of a study of beta chain features in type 1 diabetes. Sequenced by immunoSEQ multiplex PCR; TCRdb stores in-frame clones only, minus some. The profile shows fewer than 250,000 clones, more than 9% of them singletons. The sample was naive CD4+ T cells from blood. The receptor source for this set is a woman between 18 and 30 years old in good health. The CDR3 runs from the conserved cysteine through the conserved F or W. A D gene is named only where the DNA matches it firmly. Clone size, where shown, is once, few, many, or a class for clones that have expanded.

j_call d_call clone_size v_call cdr3_nt cdr3_aa
TRBJ2-4 TRBD1 many TRBV6-5 TGTGCCAGCAGTCGCCGGGACAGACAGTACTTC CASSRRDRQYF
TRBJ1-1 TRBD1 few TRBV7-9 TGTGTGTCAGGGGGCCCCAACACTGAAGCTTTCTTT CVSGGPNTEAFF
TRBJ2-1 . . TRBV28 TGTGCCAGCATTGCGGACAGCCGATGGTACAATGAGCAGTTCTTC CASIADSRWYNEQFF
TRBJ2-3 . . TRBV7-2 TGTGCCAGCAGCCTGTCGACAGATACGCAGTATTTT CASSLSTDTQYF
TRBJ2-1 TRBD2 few TRBV7-2 TGTGCCAGCAGCTTAGTTTCTAGCGGGGGATACAATGAGCAGTTCTTC CASSLVSSGGYNEQFF
TRBJ2-5 TRBD2 . TRBV5-1 TGCGCCAGCAGCATCGGGACTAGCGGGGGCCAAGAGACCCAGTACTTC CASSIGTSGGQETQYF
TRBJ1-1 . . TRBV19 TGTGCCAGTAGAACTGTCCTGAACACTGAAGCTTTCTTT CASRTVLNTEAFF
TRBJ1-3 TRBD1 few TRBV30 TGTGCCTGGAGTCCAGGGACAGGGAGGGGAAACACCATATATTTT CAWSPGTGRGNTIYF
TRBJ2-7 . . TRBV5-1 TGCGCCAGCAGCTTTACTCAAGGGGGTTACGAGCAGTACTTC CASSFTQGGYEQYF
TRBJ2-7 TRBD2 few TRBV5-1 TGCGCCAGCAGCTCCCTATGGGAGGAAGCGGGATTCTCCTACGAGCAGTACTTC CASSSLWEEAGFSYEQYF
TRBJ2-7 TRBD2 . TRBV30 TGTGCCTGGACAGCGGGGCGGTACGAGCAGTACTTC CAWTAGRYEQYF
TRBJ2-3 TRBD2 few TRBV4-1 TGCGCCAGCAGCCAAGTCATTAGCGGGGGGGCAGATACGCAGTATTTT CASSQVISGGADTQYF
TRBJ1-6 . . TRBV30 TGTGCCTGGGTCGACAAGGCAGGAAATTCACCCCTCCACTTT CAWVDKAGNSPLHF
TRBJ1-5 . few TRBV7-4 TGTGCCAGCAGACCGAAGACAGGCCTGCGGACTTCGGGTCAGCCCCAGCATTTT CASRPKTGLRTSGQPQHF
TRBJ1-2 . . TRBV7-2 TGTGCCAGCAGCTTAAGTTCGGGGGATGGCTACACCTTC CASSLSSGDGYTF
TRBJ1-1 . few TRBV5-4 TGTGCCAGCAGCCCAGAGGGGGGGGGTTCTGACCGTGAAGCTTTCTTT CASSPEGGGSDREAFF
TRBJ2-3 . . TRBV7-9 TGTGCCAGCAGCTTTGGGACACACGGCACAGATACGCAGTATTTT CASSFGTHGTDTQYF
TRBJ2-5 . . TRBV12-5 TGTGCTAGTGGTTTGTTAGGGGGAGAGACCCAGTACTTC CASGLLGGETQYF